This entry concerns a single T cell receptor (beta chain). Its target is unknown. This sample was included in a study of post-analysis software for immune sequencing data. Turning to the study itself: The patients showed relapsing-remitting, secondary progressive and progressive-relapsing multiple sclerosis courses.

Per the germline V gene, CDR1 is SGHAT and CDR2 is FQDESV (reference sequence). This CDR3 has 21 amino acids. Trimming removed 0 bases from V and 0 bases from J, with 21 bases in between. Tagging with unique molecular identifiers was a feature of the TCR beta cDNA libraries. The yield from about 1 to 10 million T cells was roughly 500,000 cDNA molecules in total. TCRdb itself ran the PCR reads through MiXCR, one entry per CDR3 protein. The table records fewer than 900,000 distinct CDR3 sequences, 46% of them present only once. General study results and limits: Multiple sclerosis patients showed significantly lower normalized Chao1 diversity than controls did. Controls showed lower frequencies than patients for four to six TRBV segments, and TRBV5-6, TRBV5-1 and TRBV20-1 were among these. The F measure placed samples prepared in the same batch into strongly shared clusters.

V and J are TRBV11-1 and TRBJ2-6, with no clear D. Sequencing was done on a sample of blood. This sequence was found in a girl aged 10-17 years with multiple sclerosis. The CDR3 DNA reads TGTGCCAGCAGCTTAGCCCAGGTTACAGCAAATCCTAGCTCTGGGGCCAACGTCCTGACTTTC. Translated, it gives CASSLAQVTANPSSGANVLTF. The whole variable domain, remainder taken from reference TRBV11-1 and TRBJ2-6, is EAEVAQSPRYKITEKSQAVAFWCDPISGHATLYWYRQILGQGPELLVQFQDESVVDDSQLPKDRFSAERLKGVDSTLKIQPAELGDSAMYLCASSLAQVTANPSSGANVLTFGAGSRLTVL.